Listed here is a single T cell receptor (beta chain). Its target is unknown. The CDR3 runs 15 residues. Per the germline V gene, CDR1 is MNHEY and CDR2 is SVGAGI. The ends were cut back, 0 bases at V and 5 bases at J, with 14 bases in the middle. Primed by a sample-barcoded 5' primer and a J-beta primer mix, a second PCR proceeded for roughly 7 to 12 cycles. Using its own MiXCR run on the 5' RACE reads, TCRdb lists one record per CDR3 protein. The sample includes fewer than 1,000,000 distinct CDR3 sequences, more than 40% of them seen just once. The sample belongs to a study of blood T cells in healthy people across ages. Study background: Template switching captured about one barcoded beta molecule per two T cells. General observations from the study: Per million T cells, the diversity of TCR beta decreased roughly linearly as age advanced. Among long-lived donors, naive CD4+ cells were more numerous and diversity higher than in aged donors.

The TCR sequence derives from a man between 60 and 75 years old in good health. V is TRBV6-5 and J is TRBJ2-7; a weak D match, TRBD2 (7 bases). The sample was blood. Here the CDR3 DNA reads TGTGCCAGCAGTTACTCCCAGGGGAGGGCGGACGAGCAGTACTTC. This translates into CASSYSQGRADEQYF.